One TCR beta chain is described in this entry. Its antigen remains unknown. In the PCR, 60 Vbeta and 13 Jbeta primers were used. Generated by immunoSEQ multiplex PCR, the TCRdb table keeps only in-frame clones and is missing some. Seen here are about 240,000 clones, around 80% observed once, and the top ten hold under 8%. The data derive from a study of cytomegalovirus exposure and HLA in healthy donors. V lost 1 base and J lost 3; bases outside the gene matches: 8. Germline V gives CDR1 SGHNT, CDR2 YYREEE (reference sequence). This CDR3 spans 18 amino acids. Findings of the study overall: A missense variant in DCLRE1C was later tied to TCR beta V- and J-gene trimming. Per a prior analysis, the majority of TCR beta V segments were productive roughly 90% or roughly 30% of the time. A few chains tied to CMV proved CMV antigen-specific in vitro. Later, TCR association rates were found to vary by HLA locus, highest for DRB1 and lowest for HLA-C.

The chain joins TRBV5-4 to TRBJ2-3; TRBD2 matches 13 bases. Source material: PBMCs. The origin of this receptor is a woman aged 60-70 years in good health and CMV-seropositive. As DNA, the CDR3 is TGTGCCAGCAGCTTGTCAGGACTAGCGGGAGTTGGTACAGATACGCAGTATTTT. Amino acids: CASSLSGLAGVGTDTQYF.